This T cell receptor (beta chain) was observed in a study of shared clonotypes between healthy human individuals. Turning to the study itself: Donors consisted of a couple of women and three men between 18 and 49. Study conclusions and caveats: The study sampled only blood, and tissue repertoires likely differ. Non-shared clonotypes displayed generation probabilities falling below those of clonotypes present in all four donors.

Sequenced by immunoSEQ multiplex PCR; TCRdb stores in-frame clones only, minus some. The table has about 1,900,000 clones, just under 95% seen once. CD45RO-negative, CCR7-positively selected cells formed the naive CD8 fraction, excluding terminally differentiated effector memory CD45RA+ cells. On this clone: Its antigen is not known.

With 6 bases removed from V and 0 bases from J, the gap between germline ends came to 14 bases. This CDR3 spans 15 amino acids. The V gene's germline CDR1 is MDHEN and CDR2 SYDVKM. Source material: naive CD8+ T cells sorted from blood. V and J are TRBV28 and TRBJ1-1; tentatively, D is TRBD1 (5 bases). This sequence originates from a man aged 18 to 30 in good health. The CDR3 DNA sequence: TGTGCCAGCAGCTTGACCCCAGGGATGAACACTGAAGCTTTCTTT. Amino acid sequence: CASSLTPGMNTEAFF.